The 20 T cell receptor beta chains presented below share a single source sample, sequenced in a study of early T cells in non-severe SARS-CoV-2 infection. Each CDR3 protein gets one entry after TCRdb re-called the 5' RACE reads with MiXCR. In the table there are approximately 58,000 distinct CDR3 sequences, about 12% of which are singletons. Sequencing was performed on whole blood, taken at baseline. The receptors shown here come from an adult who was a healthcare worker with PCR-confirmed SARS-CoV-2 infection or an uninfected control (not recorded which).

In its sample, this clonotype was seen a few times. CDR3 bases: TGTGCCAGCAGTCTGGGAGGGCTCGGGGCCAACGTCCTGACTTTC. Amino acid sequence: CASSLGGLGANVLTF. V and J are TRBV28 and TRBJ2-6, with 7 bases fitting TRBD2. The junction had 5 bases not matched to a gene; V was cut back by 5 bases and J by 4 bases. In germline, CDR1 is MDHEN, CDR2 SYDVKM. The CDR3 consists of 15 residues.

This clonotype was seen repeatedly, ten times or more. The chain recombines TRBV6-4 with TRBJ2-2, with D perhaps matching TRBD1 or TRBD2 (5 bases each). CDR1 and CDR2 from the germline V gene are MRHNA and SNTAGT. The CDR3 spans 14 residues. Deletions cut 4 bases from V and 3 bases from J, with 9 bases between. The CDR3 nucleotides are TGTGCCAGCAGTGGAGGGGCTCACACCGGGGAGCTGTTTTTT. Translated: CASSGGAHTGELFF.

J is TRBJ2-5 and V is TRBV7-8; a weak D match, TRBD2 (5 bases). The germline V gene has CDR1 SGHVS and CDR2 FQNEAQ. CDR3 length: 12 amino acids. The V end was cut by 3 bases, the J end by 5 bases, with 7 bases between. CDR3 in DNA: TGTGCCAGCAGCTTTGACTATGAGACCCAGTACTTC. It codes for CASSFDYETQYF.

This clonotype appeared many times. V is TRBV20-1 and J is TRBJ2-1; D may be TRBD2 (5 bases). The CDR3 extends over 15 amino acids. CDR1 and CDR2 (germline): DFQATT, SNEGSKA (reference sequence). V was trimmed by 4 bases and J by 0 bases, leaving 13 bases between them. CDR3 nucleotides: TGCAGTGCTATTAGCGCCGTCATCTCCTACAATGAGCAGTTCTTC. The encoded protein is CSAISAVISYNEQFF.

V gene TRBV24-1 combines with J gene TRBJ1-2, with 7 bases lining up with TRBD1. Germline-derived CDR1 and CDR2 are KGHDR and SFDVKD. The CDR3 sequence is 16 residues long. Trimming at V came to 4 bases and at J to 0 bases, leaving 7 bases not matched to a gene. Here the CDR3 reads CATSEGGPASNYGYTF. The CDR3 bases are TGTGCCACCAGTGAAGGGGGCCCCGCCTCTAACTATGGCTACACCTTC.

At least ten counts were recorded for this clonotype. The genes are TRBV7-9 and TRBJ1-1, with unresolved D. The CDR3 loop spans 13 amino acids. The V end lost 6 bases, the J end lost 4 bases, and 12 bases lay between the germline ends. Germline V gene data show CDR1 as SEHNR and CDR2 as FQNEAQ (reference sequence). CDR3 sequence (DNA): TGTGCCAGCAGTTTCGGGGATGGCACTGAAGCTTTCTTT. It specifies CASSFGDGTEAFF.

This clonotype was recorded many times. This chain uses TRBV29-1 with TRBJ1-2; no definite D call. CDR3 length equals 12 residues. Per the germline V gene, CDR1 is SQVTM and CDR2 is ANQGSEA. Trimming removed 5 bases from V and 7 bases from J, with 14 bases in between. The CDR3 protein is CSVSSELRGYTF. In DNA, the CDR3 is TGCAGCGTTTCCAGTGAACTGCGTGGCTACACCTTC. Based on the CDR3 plus reference TRBV29-1 and TRBJ1-2, the full variable domain is SAVISQKPSRDICQRGTSLTIQCQVDSQVTMMFWYRQQPGQSLTLIATANQGSEATYESGFVIDKFPISRPNLTFSTLTVSNMSPEDSSIYLCSVSSELRGYTFGSGTRLTVV.

About this clonotype itself: It may be a read error: a sequence one base away is much more abundant. This is likely a read error, given that the CDR3 carries no conserved phenylalanine or tryptophan at its end. The DNA is omitted, as the CDR3 cannot be located on it reliably, and the CDR3 follows TCRdb's listing. The CDR3 here is CASTSGTSGLEYL. The chain uses TRBV28 and TRBJ2-7; TRBD2, the table's D call, was not compared with the DNA. Germline V lookup: CDR1 MDHEN, CDR2 SYDVKM. Including both end residues, the CDR3 is 13 amino acids long.

The chain is built from TRBV4-1 and TRBJ2-4; 7 nucleotides match TRBD1. CDR3 length equals 16 residues. J lost 0 bases, V lost 3 bases, and 5 bases had no gene match. Germline CDR1 MGHRA, CDR2 YSYEKL. CDR3 nucleotide sequence: TGCGCCAGCAGCCACGGGACAGAATTAGCCAAAAACATTCAGTACTTC. Translating gives CASSHGTELAKNIQYF.

This clonotype was detected a few times. The rearrangement links TRBV11-2 to TRBJ1-2, with 10 bases aligning to TRBD1. CDR3 length: 17 residues. Germline CDR1 and CDR2: SGHAT and FQNNGV. Germline trimming cut 4 bases from V and 5 bases from J; bases unmatched to any gene: 13. The CDR3 bases are TGTGCCAGCAGCTCTTACACCGGGACAGGGGATCGATATGGCTACACCTTC. It codes for CASSSYTGTGDRYGYTF.

This chain connects TRBV19 to TRBJ2-2; D is perhaps TRBD2 (6 bases). The CDR3 runs to 15 residues. V dropped 5 bases and J dropped 1 base, with 11 bases sitting between them. Germline CDR1 LNHDA, CDR2 SQIVND (reference sequence). DNA for the CDR3: TGTGCCAGTAGTTACGGGAGTTGGAACACCGGGGAGCTGTTTTTT. It yields the protein CASSYGSWNTGELFF.

The sample holds many counts of this clonotype. V gene TRBV7-8 combines with J gene TRBJ1-5; weak D call: TRBD1 (6 bases). The CDR3 is 17 residues long. Germline V lookup: CDR1 SGHVS, CDR2 FQNEAQ. V was clipped by 7 bases and J by 3 bases, with 22 bases between them. The CDR3 protein is CASTRGGKGSLNQPQHF. In DNA form, the CDR3 reads TGTGCCAGCACCAGAGGGGGAAAGGGGTCCCTCAATCAGCCCCAGCATTTT.

This clonotype was picked up many times. This rearrangement joins TRBV6-2 or TRBV6-3 to TRBJ2-7, with TRBD1 matching 10 bases. CDR1 and CDR2 from the germline V gene are MNHEY and SVGEGT. The V and J ends lost 6 bases and 2 bases, in that order; junction bases with no gene match: 7. The CDR3 runs to 15 residues. The CDR3 reads CASSHGQGGTYEQYF. CDR3 in DNA: TGTGCCAGCAGCCACGGACAGGGGGGTACCTACGAGCAGTACTTC.

This clonotype was observed a few times. This rearrangement joins TRBV5-6 to TRBJ2-7; D possibly corresponds to TRBD2 (6 bases). The CDR3 covers 14 residues. CDR1 and CDR2 (germline): SGHDT, YYEEEE. Trimming removed 1 base from V and 5 bases from J, with 13 bases in between. The CDR3 reads CASSLLRGTHEQYF. The CDR3 bases are TGTGCCAGCAGCTTGCTGCGGGGAACCCACGAGCAGTACTTC.

This clonotype was seen repeatedly, ten times or more. The chain uses TRBV7-9 and TRBJ2-3, with D perhaps matching TRBD1 or TRBD2 (7 bases each). The CDR3 loop spans 15 amino acids. Trimming stripped 4 bases from V and 0 bases from J, with 11 bases between. From germline, CDR1 is SEHNR and CDR2 FQNEAQ (reference sequence). In DNA, the CDR3 is TGTGCCAGCAGCTGGGAGGGGGCTAGCACAGATACGCAGTATTTT. Protein product: CASSWEGASTDTQYF.

This clonotype was counted at least ten times. The gene calls are TRBV5-4 and TRBJ2-5; 9 bases are shared with TRBD1. The CDR3 has 15 amino acids. Germline V gene sequence: CDR1 SGHNT, CDR2 YYREEE (reference sequence). Germline trimming cut 4 bases from V and 6 bases from J; bases unmatched to any gene: 10. For the CDR3, the DNA is TGTGCCAGCAGCGGTACAGGGGGCGCTCGGAAGACCCAGTACTTC. Translated: CASSGTGGARKTQYF.

The chain has TRBV20-1 and TRBJ2-3; D is perhaps TRBD2 (6 bases). Trimming shortened V by 4 bases and J by 3 bases, and 11 bases separated the two germline ends. The CDR3 is made up of 13 amino acids. Germline V gene sequence: CDR1 DFQATT, CDR2 SNEGSKA (reference sequence). The CDR3 is CSAIRDSTDTQYF. The CDR3 nucleotides are TGCAGTGCTATTAGGGACTCGACAGATACGCAGTATTTT.

This clonotype occurred a few times. The chain recombines TRBV5-5 with TRBJ1-3; no firm D call. This CDR3 has 14 residues. Trimming removed 5 bases from V and 5 bases from J, with 14 bases in between. Per the germline V gene, CDR1 is SGHKS and CDR2 is YYEKEE (reference sequence). CDR3 protein: CASSILESRNTIYF. CDR3 DNA sequence: TGTGCCAGCAGTATTCTCGAGTCTCGAAACACCATATATTTT.

This clonotype turned up a few times. CDR3: CASSFPGHEQYF. CDR3 DNA sequence: TGTGCCAGCAGTTTCCCAGGTCACGAGCAGTACTTC. This rearrangement joins TRBV12-3 or TRBV12-4 to TRBJ2-7; unclear D gene. V lost 3 bases and J lost 5, with 8 bases in between. This CDR3 is 12 amino acids long.

A few counts support this clonotype. The chain uses TRBV5-1 and TRBJ1-1, with D hard to call. The CDR3 spans 13 residues. Germline V lookup: CDR1 SGHRS, CDR2 YFSETQ. V lost 3 bases to trimming and J lost 1 base, with 7 bases between them. The CDR3 protein is CASSWVSNTEAFF. In DNA, the CDR3 is TGCGCCAGCAGCTGGGTCTCGAACACTGAAGCTTTCTTT.